A selection of T cell receptor beta chains follows, all from one sample in a study of liver allograft versus peripheral blood T cells. MiXCR, applied by TCRdb to the reads, yields one record per CDR3 protein. The table records 1,500 to 2,000 distinct CDR3 sequences, 15% to 20% of them present only once. These receptor sequences come from a human patient who had a liver transplant. Part of the T cell pool may stem from the graft donor. Both conserved end residues are part of each CDR3. The order of the fields is D gene, J gene, clone size, V gene, CDR3 protein, CDR3 DNA. A D gene is named only where the DNA matches it firmly. Expanded clones are given a class, and other clones once, few, many or no size at all.

D: -; J: TRBJ2-2; size: few; V: TRBV2; CDR3: CASRRGNGELFF; DNA: TGTGCCAGCAGGAGGGGTAACGGGGAGCTGTTTTTT
D: -; J: TRBJ1-6; size: medium-sized; V: TRBV7-9; CDR3: CASSLGGVVSPLHF; DNA: TGTGCCAGCAGCTTAGGGGGGGTGGTCTCGCCCCTCCACTTT
D: -; J: TRBJ1-1; size: medium-sized; V: TRBV10-3; CDR3: CAGGGNTEAFF; DNA: TGTGCCGGGGGGGGGAACACTGAAGCTTTCTTT
D: -; J: TRBJ2-1; size: medium-sized; V: TRBV6-2/TRBV6-3; CDR3: CASSYSGGAWVLIDEQFF; DNA: TGTGCCAGCAGTTACTCTGGGGGTGCTTGGGTCCTAATCGATGAGCAGTTCTTC
D: -; J: TRBJ1-3; size: large; V: TRBV7-2; CDR3: CASSFHRDTIYF; DNA: TGTGCCAGCAGCTTTCATAGGGACACCATATATTTT
D: -; J: TRBJ1-2; size: -; V: TRBV6-5; CDR3: CASRGAGEGYTF; DNA: TGTGCCAGCAGAGGGGCAGGGGAAGGCTACACCTTC
D: TRBD1; J: TRBJ2-7; size: medium-sized; V: TRBV19; CDR3: CASQPQGASYEQYF; DNA: TGTGCCAGTCAACCGCAGGGGGCCTCCTACGAGCAGTACTTC
D: -; J: TRBJ1-3; size: large; V: TRBV29-1; CDR3: CSVEVLNTIYF; DNA: TGCAGCGTTGAAGTTCTGAACACCATATATTTT
D: -; J: TRBJ2-7; size: medium-sized; V: TRBV20-1; CDR3: CSARSADRGIYEQYF; DNA: TGCAGTGCTAGAAGTGCGGACAGAGGAATATACGAGCAGTACTTC
D: -; J: TRBJ1-1; size: medium-sized; V: TRBV28; CDR3: CASSLTDADTEAFF; DNA: TGTGCCAGCAGTTTAACGGATGCCGACACTGAAGCTTTCTTT
D: TRBD1; J: TRBJ1-6; size: medium-sized; V: TRBV20-1; CDR3: CSAKERQGARYSPLHF; DNA: TGCAGTGCTAAGGAAAGACAGGGGGCGCGTTATTCACCCCTCCACTTT
D: TRBD1; J: TRBJ1-1; size: few; V: TRBV5-4; CDR3: CASSPGQANEAFF; DNA: TGTGCCAGCAGCCCCGGACAGGCTAATGAAGCTTTCTTT
D: -; J: TRBJ1-1; size: medium-sized; V: TRBV7-2; CDR3: CASSLLRDTSTNGAFF; DNA: TGTGCCAGCAGCTTACTCCGGGACACATCGACTAATGGAGCTTTCTTT
D: -; J: TRBJ1-3; size: large; V: TRBV6-2/TRBV6-3; CDR3: CASRYDSGNTIYF; DNA: TGTGCCAGCCGGTACGACTCTGGAAACACCATATATTTT
D: -; J: TRBJ2-2; size: medium-sized; V: TRBV28; CDR3: CASSSTNTGELFF; DNA: TGTGCCAGCAGCTCGACTAACACCGGGGAGCTGTTTTTT
D: -; J: TRBJ1-4; size: medium-sized; V: TRBV14; CDR3: CASSQEEASAEKLFF; DNA: TGTGCCAGCAGCCAAGAAGAGGCTTCTGCGGAAAAACTGTTTTTT
D: -; J: TRBJ2-7; size: few; V: TRBV23-1; CDR3: CASSRFWTDPTYEQYF; DNA: TGCGCCAGCAGTCGATTCTGGACAGATCCCACCTACGAGCAGTACTTC
D: TRBD2; J: TRBJ2-1; size: medium-sized; V: TRBV7-2; CDR3: CASSLQSAGGPYNEQFF; DNA: TGTGCCAGCAGCTTACAATCGGCGGGAGGCCCCTACAATGAGCAGTTCTTC
D: TRBD1; J: TRBJ1-1; size: many; V: TRBV28; CDR3: CASSPVQGATVQTEAFF; DNA: TGTGCCAGCAGTCCCGTGCAGGGGGCTACCGTCCAGACTGAAGCTTTCTTT
D: -; J: TRBJ1-4; size: large; V: TRBV18; CDR3: CASSQQRTDEKLFF; DNA: TGTGCCAGCTCACAACAGCGGACTGATGAAAAACTGTTTTTT
D: -; J: TRBJ2-5; size: -; V: TRBV18; CDR3: CASSPLDTQETQYF; DNA: TGTGCCAGCTCACCCCTGGACACCCAAGAGACCCAGTACTTC
D: -; J: TRBJ1-6; size: medium-sized; V: TRBV25-1; CDR3: CASSENRAVYNSPLHF; DNA: TGTGCCAGCAGTGAAAACCGGGCCGTGTATAATTCACCCCTCCACTTT
D: -; J: TRBJ1-1; size: -; V: TRBV20-1; CDR3: CSAKTRSTEAFF; DNA: TGCAGTGCTAAAACAAGGAGCACTGAAGCTTTCTTT
D: -; J: TRBJ2-5; size: few; V: TRBV7-9; CDR3: CASTTRETQYF; DNA: TGTGCCAGCACCACCAGGGAGACCCAGTACTTC
D: -; J: TRBJ1-2; size: large; V: TRBV27; CDR3: CASSFREGGGYTF; DNA: TGTGCCAGCAGTTTCAGGGAAGGAGGAGGCTACACCTTC
D: -; J: TRBJ1-2; size: medium-sized; V: TRBV20-1; CDR3: CSATPQGTGYTF; DNA: TGCAGTGCAACCCCCCAGGGGACGGGCTACACCTTC
D: -; J: TRBJ1-1; size: medium-sized; V: TRBV6-1; CDR3: CASSHRENTEAFF; DNA: TGTGCCAGCAGTCACAGGGAGAACACTGAAGCTTTCTTT
D: -; J: TRBJ2-5; size: -; V: TRBV12-3/TRBV12-4; CDR3: CASRYAGAQETQYF; DNA: TGTGCCAGCAGGTACGCAGGGGCTCAAGAGACCCAGTACTTC
D: TRBD1; J: TRBJ1-1; size: medium-sized; V: TRBV27; CDR3: CASRTGRNTEAFF; DNA: TGTGCCAGCCGGACAGGGCGGAACACTGAAGCTTTCTTT
D: TRBD1; J: TRBJ1-1; size: -; V: TRBV5-4; CDR3: CASSLGPAQGAVTEAFF; DNA: TGTGCCAGCAGCCTGGGCCCGGCACAGGGGGCTGTCACTGAAGCTTTCTTT
D: TRBD1; J: TRBJ1-5; size: medium-sized; V: TRBV24-1; CDR3: CATSDTGTGFQPQHF; DNA: TGTGCCACCAGTGATACCGGGACAGGGTTTCAGCCCCAGCATTTT
D: -; J: TRBJ1-2; size: large; V: TRBV30; CDR3: CAWRDTRWAGLNGYTF; DNA: TGTGCCTGGAGGGATACCCGATGGGCAGGGCTGAATGGCTACACCTTC
D: -; J: TRBJ2-7; size: many; V: TRBV28; CDR3: CASSFQDWLYEQYF; DNA: TGTGCCAGCAGTTTTCAGGACTGGCTCTACGAGCAGTACTTC
D: -; J: TRBJ2-1; size: few; V: TRBV12-3/TRBV12-4; CDR3: CASSQEGGEQFF; DNA: TGTGCCAGCAGCCAAGAGGGAGGTGAGCAGTTCTTC
D: TRBD1; J: TRBJ1-2; size: -; V: TRBV10-3; CDR3: CAISERGQTYGYTF; DNA: TGTGCCATCAGTGAAAGGGGGCAGACCTATGGCTACACCTTC
D: TRBD2; J: TRBJ2-1; size: -; V: TRBV4-1; CDR3: CASSQDWRTSFGEQFF; DNA: TGCGCCAGCAGCCAAGATTGGAGGACTAGCTTCGGTGAGCAGTTCTTC
D: -; J: TRBJ1-1; size: -; V: TRBV20-1; CDR3: CSAPILGVPEAFF; DNA: TGCAGTGCCCCAATACTAGGCGTCCCTGAAGCTTTCTTT
D: TRBD2; J: TRBJ2-7; size: large; V: TRBV24-1; CDR3: CATSDTREGSYEQYF; DNA: TGTGCCACCAGTGATACACGGGAGGGTTCCTACGAGCAGTACTTC
D: TRBD1; J: TRBJ1-5; size: -; V: TRBV19; CDR3: CASSPGQGGRPQHF; DNA: TGTGCCAGTAGTCCTGGACAGGGCGGTCGGCCCCAGCATTTT
D: TRBD2; J: TRBJ2-7; size: -; V: TRBV2; CDR3: CASSPRTSGYEQYF; DNA: TGTGCCAGCAGTCCCCGGACTAGCGGCTACGAGCAGTACTTC
D: TRBD1; J: TRBJ1-2; size: medium-sized; V: TRBV5-5; CDR3: CASSRTGEGYGYTF; DNA: TGTGCCAGCAGCCGGACAGGGGAGGGCTATGGCTACACCTTC
D: -; J: TRBJ1-1; size: many; V: TRBV19; CDR3: CASSIAANTEAFF; DNA: TGTGCCAGTAGTATCGCAGCCAACACTGAAGCTTTCTTT
D: -; J: TRBJ2-3; size: few; V: TRBV11-2; CDR3: CASSLDLADTQYF; DNA: TGTGCCAGCAGCTTAGATCTGGCGGATACGCAGTATTTT
D: -; J: TRBJ1-2; size: medium-sized; V: TRBV28; CDR3: CASSLAVIYGYTF; DNA: TGTGCCAGCAGTTTGGCAGTGATCTATGGCTACACCTTC
D: -; J: TRBJ1-4; size: -; V: TRBV20-1; CDR3: CSARAKSAALNEKLFF; DNA: TGCAGTGCTAGAGCTAAGTCGGCCGCACTCAATGAAAAACTGTTTTTT
D: -; J: TRBJ1-6; size: medium-sized; V: TRBV5-6; CDR3: CASSPGTGIRPLHF; DNA: TGTGCCAGCAGCCCTGGGACCGGGATTCGTCCCCTCCACTTT
D: -; J: TRBJ1-2; size: medium-sized; V: TRBV7-9; CDR3: CASSLRAEFGYTF; DNA: TGTGCCAGCAGCCTCCGGGCGGAGTTTGGCTACACCTTC
D: TRBD2; J: TRBJ2-3; size: -; V: TRBV20-1; CDR3: CSARDYRVLLAGGTDTQYF; DNA: TGCAGTGCTAGAGATTACCGAGTGTTGCTAGCGGGAGGCACAGATACGCAGTATTTT
D: -; J: TRBJ2-7; size: large; V: TRBV29-1; CDR3: CSVEDPGDSTYEQYF; DNA: TGCAGCGTTGAAGATCCAGGGGATTCTACCTACGAGCAGTACTTC
D: -; J: TRBJ2-5; size: many; V: TRBV5-6; CDR3: CASSLRTAQETQYF; DNA: TGTGCCAGCAGCTTGCGGACGGCCCAAGAGACCCAGTACTTC